This TCR beta chain derives from a study of blood T cell repertoires in COVID-19. CDR1 and CDR2 from the germline V gene are LNHNV and YYDKDF (reference sequence). Losses at the gene ends were 0 bases for V and 0 bases for J; bases not matched to a gene: 3. CDR3 length: 19 residues. Produced via immunoSEQ multiplex PCR; TCRdb's table is partial and in-frame only. The sample holds 100,000 or so clones; approximately 78% are singletons and the top ten take over 15%. This clonotype was obtained from an elderly woman with acute or convalescent COVID-19. Sequenced sample: peripheral blood. The rearrangement links TRBV15 to TRBJ2-2; TRBD2 matches at 14 bases. The CDR3 coding sequence is TGTGCCACCAGCAGAGATCTGGGACTAGCGGGAGCGAACACCGGGGAGCTGTTTTTT. Translated: CATSRDLGLAGANTGELFF.